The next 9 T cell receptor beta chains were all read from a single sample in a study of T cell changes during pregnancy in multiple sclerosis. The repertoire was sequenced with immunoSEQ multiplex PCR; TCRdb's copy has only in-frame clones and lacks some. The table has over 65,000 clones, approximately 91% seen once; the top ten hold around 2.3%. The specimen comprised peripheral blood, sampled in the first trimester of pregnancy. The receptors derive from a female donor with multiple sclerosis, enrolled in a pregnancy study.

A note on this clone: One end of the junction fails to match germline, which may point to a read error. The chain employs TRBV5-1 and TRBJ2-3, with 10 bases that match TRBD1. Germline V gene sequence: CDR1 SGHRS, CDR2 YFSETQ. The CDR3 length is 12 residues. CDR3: CASSWIGQGGIF. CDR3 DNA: TGCGCCAGCAGCTGGATAGGACAGGGGGGAATTTTT.

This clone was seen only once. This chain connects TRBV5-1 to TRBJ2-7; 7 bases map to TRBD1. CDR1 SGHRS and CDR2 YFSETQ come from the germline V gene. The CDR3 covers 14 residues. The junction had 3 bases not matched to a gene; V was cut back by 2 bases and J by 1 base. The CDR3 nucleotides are TGCGCCAGCAGCTTACAGGGGAATTCCTACGAGCAGTACTTC. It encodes CASSLQGNSYEQYF.

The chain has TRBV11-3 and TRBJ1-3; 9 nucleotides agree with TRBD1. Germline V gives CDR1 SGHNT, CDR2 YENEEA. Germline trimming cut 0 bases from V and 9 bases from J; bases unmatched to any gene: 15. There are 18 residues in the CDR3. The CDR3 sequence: CASSLEGHRGLLKGTIYF. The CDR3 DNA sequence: TGTGCCAGCAGCTTAGAAGGCCACAGGGGGCTCCTCAAAGGCACCATATATTTT.

CDR3 sequence reads: CASSVAQGQSNEKLFF. The CDR3 coding sequence is TGTGCCAGCAGCGTAGCCCAGGGACAGTCTAATGAAAAACTGTTTTTT. The J gene is TRBJ1-4, the V gene TRBV9; 7 bases align to TRBD1. The CDR3 extends over 16 amino acids. Germline V gene sequence: CDR1 SGDLS, CDR2 YYNGEE. Trimming at V came to 0 bases and at J to 3 bases, leaving 5 bases not matched to a gene. The variable domain in full, with the rest retrieved from reference TRBV9 and TRBJ1-4, is DSGVTQTPKHLITATGQRVTLRCSPRSGDLSVYWYQQSLDQGLQFLIQYYNGEERAKGNILERFSAQQFPDLHSELNLSSLELGDSALYFCASSVAQGQSNEKLFFGSGTQLSVL.

The CDR3 spells CASSLPGGPVIGELFF. The CDR3 coding sequence is TGTGCCAGCAGTTTACCGGGAGGGCCGGTAATCGGGGAGCTGTTTTTT. V and J are TRBV28 and TRBJ2-2; 8 positions agree with TRBD2. The CDR3 is 16 amino acids. J was trimmed by 7 bases and V by 2 bases; bases with no gene match: 9. Germline values: CDR1 MDHEN, CDR2 SYDVKM.

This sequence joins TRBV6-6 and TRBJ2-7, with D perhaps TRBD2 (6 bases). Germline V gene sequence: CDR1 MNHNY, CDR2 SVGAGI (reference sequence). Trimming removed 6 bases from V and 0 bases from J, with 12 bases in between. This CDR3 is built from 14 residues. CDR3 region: CASRAPGLSYEQYF. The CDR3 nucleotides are TGTGCCAGCAGAGCTCCGGGACTCTCCTACGAGCAGTACTTC.

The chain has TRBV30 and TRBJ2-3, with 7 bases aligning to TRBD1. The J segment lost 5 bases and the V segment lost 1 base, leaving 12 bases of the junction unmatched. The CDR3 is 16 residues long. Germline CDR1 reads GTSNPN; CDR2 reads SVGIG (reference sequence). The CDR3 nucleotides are TGTGCCTGGAGTGGTATTTCCGGGACAGCGGAAGATACGCAGTATTTT. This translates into CAWSGISGTAEDTQYF.

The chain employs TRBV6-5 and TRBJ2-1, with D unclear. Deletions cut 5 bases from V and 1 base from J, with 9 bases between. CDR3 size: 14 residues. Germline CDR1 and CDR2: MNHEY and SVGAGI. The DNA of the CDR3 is TGTGCCAGCAGTCCGTGGCAGTCCTACAATGAGCAGTTCTTC. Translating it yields CASSPWQSYNEQFF.

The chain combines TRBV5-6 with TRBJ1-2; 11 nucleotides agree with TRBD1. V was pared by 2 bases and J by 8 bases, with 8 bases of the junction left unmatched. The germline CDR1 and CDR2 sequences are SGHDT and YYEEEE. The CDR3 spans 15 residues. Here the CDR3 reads CASSLQGQGAKGYTF. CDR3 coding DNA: TGTGCCAGCAGCTTACAAGGACAGGGGGCGAAAGGCTACACCTTC.